In this sample, the clone carrying this TCR beta chain turned up many times. Its target is unknown. CDR1 is MNHNS and CDR2 is SASEGT in the germline V gene. V was trimmed by 0 bases and J by 0 bases, leaving 9 bases between them. The CDR3 runs 17 residues. The data originate from a study of T cells in Graves' hyperthyroidism and ophthalmopathy. These patients, aged 18 to 65, had recently diagnosed hyperthyroidism lasting under 2 months. RNA transcripts gave rise to amplified TCR beta CDR3 regions. A set of HTBI primers served as the primers for a first-round RT-PCR of the TCR CDR3. Each CDR3 protein is one row after TCRdb ran MiXCR on the multiplex PCR reads. This sample yields over 150,000 distinct CDR3 sequences, of which over 15% are seen a single time; 25% to 35% belongs to the top ten. Study results and limitations: Ophthalmopathy and stable hyperthyroidism were separated by a 13 V-J model.

Source material: blood. The source is a woman between 50 and 59 years old with Graves' hyperthyroidism. The genes are TRBV6-1 and TRBJ2-6, with no clear D. As DNA, the CDR3 is TGTGCCAGCAGTGAAGCGCTTTTGATCTCTGGGGCCAACGTCCTGACTTTC. Translation gives CASSEALLISGANVLTF.